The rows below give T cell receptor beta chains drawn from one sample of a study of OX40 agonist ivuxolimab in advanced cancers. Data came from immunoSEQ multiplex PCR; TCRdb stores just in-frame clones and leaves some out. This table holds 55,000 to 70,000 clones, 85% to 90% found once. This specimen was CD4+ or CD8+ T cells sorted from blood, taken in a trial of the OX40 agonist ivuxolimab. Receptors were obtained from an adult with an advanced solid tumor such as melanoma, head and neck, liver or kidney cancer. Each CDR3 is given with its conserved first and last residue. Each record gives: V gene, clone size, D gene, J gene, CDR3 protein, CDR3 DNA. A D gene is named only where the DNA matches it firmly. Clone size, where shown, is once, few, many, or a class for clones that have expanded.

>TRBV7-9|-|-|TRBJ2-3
CASSLRQISTDTQYF
TGTGCCAGCAGCTTAAGGCAGATTAGCACAGATACGCAGTATTTT
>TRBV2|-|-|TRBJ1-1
CASSEAHRNTEAFF
TGTGCCAGCAGTGAAGCGCACAGGAACACTGAAGCTTTCTTT
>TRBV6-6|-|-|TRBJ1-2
CASSFKQGGYGYTF
TGTGCCAGCAGTTTCAAACAGGGAGGGTACGGCTACACCTTC
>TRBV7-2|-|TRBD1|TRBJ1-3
CASSLPGQGGNTIYF
TGTGCCAGCAGCTTACCGGGACAGGGGGGAAACACCATATATTTT
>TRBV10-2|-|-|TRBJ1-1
CASSDRREAFF
TGCGCCAGCAGTGACAGAAGGGAAGCTTTCTTT
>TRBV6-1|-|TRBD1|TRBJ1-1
CASRDRGYTEAFF
TGTGCCAGCAGAGACAGGGGATACACTGAAGCTTTCTTT
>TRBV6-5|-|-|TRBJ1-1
CASTLTPSRETEAFF
TGTGCCAGCACCCTTACACCTTCCAGGGAGACTGAAGCTTTCTTT
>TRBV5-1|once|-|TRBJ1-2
CASSLGQGYYGYTF
TGCGCCAGCAGCTTGGGGCAGGGGTACTATGGCTACACCTTC
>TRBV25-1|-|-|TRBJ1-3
CASSTGNTIYF
TGTGCCAGCAGTACAGGAAACACCATATATTTT
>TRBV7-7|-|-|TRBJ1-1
CASSKTLGSEAFF
TGTGCCAGCAGCAAAACGTTGGGCAGCGAAGCTTTCTTT
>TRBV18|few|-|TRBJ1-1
CASSPTGMNTEAFF
TGTGCCAGCTCACCTACAGGGATGAACACTGAAGCTTTCTTT
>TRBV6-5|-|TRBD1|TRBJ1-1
CASTRTGGNTEAFF
TGTGCCAGCACCAGGACAGGAGGAAACACTGAAGCTTTCTTT
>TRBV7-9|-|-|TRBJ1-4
CASSPNRATNEKLFF
TGTGCCAGCAGCCCCAACAGGGCAACTAATGAAAAACTGTTTTTT
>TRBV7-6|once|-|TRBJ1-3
CASSPGPSGNTIYF
TGTGCCAGCAGCCCCGGGCCGTCTGGAAACACCATATATTTT
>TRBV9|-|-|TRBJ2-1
CASSVGGGGGSYNEQFF
TGTGCCAGCAGCGTAGGTGGCGGGGGCGGCTCCTACAATGAGCAGTTCTTC
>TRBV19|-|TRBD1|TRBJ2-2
CASKENRDRGLSTGELFF
TGTGCCAGTAAGGAAAATCGGGACAGGGGGCTTAGTACCGGGGAGCTGTTTTTT
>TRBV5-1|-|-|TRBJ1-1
CASSLAPGVNTEAFF
TGCGCCAGCAGCTTGGCCCCGGGAGTGAACACTGAAGCTTTCTTT
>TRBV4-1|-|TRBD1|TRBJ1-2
CASSQVLGQSYLAGYTF
TGCGCCAGCAGCCAAGTTCTGGGACAGAGCTATCTTGCTGGCTACACCTTC
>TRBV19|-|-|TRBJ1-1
CASIRRAGMNTEAFF
TGTGCCAGTATTAGGAGGGCGGGGATGAACACTGAAGCTTTCTTT
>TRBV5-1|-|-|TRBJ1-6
CASSLQGYNSPLHF
TGCGCCAGCAGCTTGCAGGGGTATAATTCACCCCTCCACTTT
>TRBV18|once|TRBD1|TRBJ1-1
CASSQITGDTEAFF
TGTGCCAGCTCACAGATAACAGGGGACACTGAAGCTTTCTTT
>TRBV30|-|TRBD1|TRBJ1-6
CACNFGTGGLKDNSPLHF
TGTGCCTGTAACTTTGGGACAGGGGGCCTGAAGGATAATTCACCCCTCCACTTT
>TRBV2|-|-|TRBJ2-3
CASSVGGRTDTQYF
TGTGCCAGCAGTGTCGGGGGTCGCACAGATACGCAGTATTTT
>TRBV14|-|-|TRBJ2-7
CASSQDPRSAYEQYF
TGTGCCAGCAGCCAGGATCCGCGAAGTGCCTACGAGCAGTACTTC
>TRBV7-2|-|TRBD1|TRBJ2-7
CASSLYRTGVYEQYF
TGTGCCAGCAGCTTATACCGGACAGGAGTTTACGAGCAGTACTTC
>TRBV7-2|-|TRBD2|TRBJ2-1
CASSPRTRRGRDEQFF
TGTGCCAGCAGCCCCCGGACTAGGAGGGGTAGGGATGAGCAGTTCTTC
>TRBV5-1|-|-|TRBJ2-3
CASSFGATSTDTQYF
TGCGCCAGCAGCTTTGGGGCGACTAGCACAGATACGCAGTATTTT
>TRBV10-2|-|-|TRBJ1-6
CASRETGRDSPLHF
TGCGCCAGCAGGGAAACAGGGCGCGATTCACCCCTCCACTTT
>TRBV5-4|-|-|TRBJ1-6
CASSLEPNNSPLHF
TGTGCCAGCAGCTTGGAACCGAACAATTCACCCCTCCACTTT
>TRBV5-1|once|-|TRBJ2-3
CASSPTGHTDTQYF
TGCGCCAGCAGCCCGACGGGACACACAGATACGCAGTATTTT
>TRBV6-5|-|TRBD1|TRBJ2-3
CASSYHRGRSTDTQYF
TGTGCCAGCAGTTACCACAGGGGGCGTAGCACAGATACGCAGTATTTT
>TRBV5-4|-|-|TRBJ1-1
CASSSTPFVNTEAFF
TGTGCCAGCAGTTCTACCCCGTTCGTGAACACTGAAGCTTTCTTT
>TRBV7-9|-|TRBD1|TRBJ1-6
CASSSRGRRNSPLHF
TGTGCCAGCAGCTCCAGGGGGCGCAGAAATTCACCCCTCCACTTT
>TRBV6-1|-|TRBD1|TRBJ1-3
CASSEARGQGGQRNTIYF
TGTGCCAGCAGTGAAGCTAGGGGACAGGGAGGACAAAGAAACACCATATATTTT
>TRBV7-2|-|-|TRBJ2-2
CASSYRPDREGFSTGELFF
TGTGCCAGCAGCTACAGGCCCGACAGGGAGGGTTTTTCCACCGGGGAGCTGTTTTTT
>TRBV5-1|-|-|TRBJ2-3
CASSWLQGAAQDTQYF
TGCGCCAGCAGCTGGCTACAGGGTGCAGCACAAGATACGCAGTATTTT
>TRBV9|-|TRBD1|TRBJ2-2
CASSEGQRNTGELFF
TGTGCCAGCAGCGAGGGACAGCGGAACACCGGGGAGCTGTTTTTT
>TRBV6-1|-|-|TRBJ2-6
CASSDLAGANVLTF
TGTGCCAGCAGTGATCTGGCCGGGGCCAACGTCCTGACTTTC
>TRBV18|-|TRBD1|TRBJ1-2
CASSPESGGVNYGYTF
TGTGCCAGCTCACCAGAGTCAGGGGGCGTTAACTATGGCTACACCTTC
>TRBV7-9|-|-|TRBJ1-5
CASSLGLYGAPQHF
TGTGCCAGCAGCTTAGGATTATATGGGGCGCCCCAGCATTTT
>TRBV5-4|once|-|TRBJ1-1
CASSFGRGMNTEAFF
TGTGCCAGCAGCTTCGGGCGGGGGATGAACACTGAAGCTTTCTTT
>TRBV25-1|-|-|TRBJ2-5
CASSNPGRHRVAQYF
TGTGCCAGCAGTAACCCGGGACGCCACCGGGTGGCCCAGTACTTC
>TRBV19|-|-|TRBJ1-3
CASSVLGTASSGNTIYF
TGTGCCAGTAGTGTACTCGGGACGGCGAGCTCTGGAAACACCATATATTTT
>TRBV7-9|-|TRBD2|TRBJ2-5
CASSFGLAGGQETQYF
TGTGCCAGCAGCTTCGGACTAGCGGGGGGACAAGAGACCCAGTACTTC
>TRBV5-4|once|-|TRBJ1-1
CASSLQQAYGAFF
TGTGCCAGCAGTCTGCAACAGGCTTATGGCGCTTTCTTT
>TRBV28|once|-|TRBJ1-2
CASSRGFNYGYTF
TGTGCCAGCAGTCGAGGGTTTAACTATGGCTACACCTTC
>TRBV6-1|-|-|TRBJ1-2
CASSERGGDYGYTF
TGTGCCAGCAGTGAAAGGGGAGGTGACTATGGCTACACCTTC
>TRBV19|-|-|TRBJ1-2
CASRAASGYGYTF
TGTGCCAGTAGGGCCGCCTCAGGATATGGCTACACCTTC
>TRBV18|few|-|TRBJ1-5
CASSLTDDTSNQPQHF
TGTGCCAGCTCACTAACGGACGATACAAGCAATCAGCCCCAGCATTTT